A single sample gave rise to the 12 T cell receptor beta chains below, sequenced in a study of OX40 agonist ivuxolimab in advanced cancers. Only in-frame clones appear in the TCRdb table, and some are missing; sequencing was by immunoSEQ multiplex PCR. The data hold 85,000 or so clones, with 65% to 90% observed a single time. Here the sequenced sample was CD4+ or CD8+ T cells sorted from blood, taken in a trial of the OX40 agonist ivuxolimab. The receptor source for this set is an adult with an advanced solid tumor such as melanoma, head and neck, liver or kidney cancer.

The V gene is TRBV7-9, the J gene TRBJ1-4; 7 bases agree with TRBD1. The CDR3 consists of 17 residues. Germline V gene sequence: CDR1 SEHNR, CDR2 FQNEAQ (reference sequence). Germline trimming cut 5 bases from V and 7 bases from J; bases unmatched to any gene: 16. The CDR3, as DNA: TGTGCCAGCAGCGTTCCTTCTCAAGGGGGCCAGGGTGAAAAACTGTTTTTT. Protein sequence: CASSVPSQGGQGEKLFF.

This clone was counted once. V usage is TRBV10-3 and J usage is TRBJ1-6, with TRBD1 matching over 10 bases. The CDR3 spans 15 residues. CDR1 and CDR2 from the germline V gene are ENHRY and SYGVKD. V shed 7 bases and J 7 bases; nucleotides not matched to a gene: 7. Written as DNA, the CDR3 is TGTGCCATCACTTCCCGGACAGGGGGAAATTCACCCCTCCACTTT. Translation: CAITSRTGGNSPLHF.

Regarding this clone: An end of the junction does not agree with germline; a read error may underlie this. DNA for the CDR3: TGTGCCAGCAGTGCAGACAATCAACCCCAGCATTTT. Residues: CASSADNQPQHF. J is TRBJ1-5 and V is TRBV2; no clear D. The V gene's germline CDR1 is SNHLY and CDR2 FYNNEI. The CDR3 has 12 amino acids.

CDR3 protein: CASSLGGAAHNEQFF. The CDR3 DNA reads TGCGCCAGCAGCTTGGGAGGGGCAGCCCACAATGAGCAGTTCTTC. The chain links TRBV5-1 to TRBJ2-1; D could derive from TRBD1 or TRBD2 (5 bases each). This CDR3 comprises 15 residues. The germline gives CDR1 SGHRS, CDR2 YFSETQ. V was cut by 0 bases and J by 5 bases, with 12 bases left in between.

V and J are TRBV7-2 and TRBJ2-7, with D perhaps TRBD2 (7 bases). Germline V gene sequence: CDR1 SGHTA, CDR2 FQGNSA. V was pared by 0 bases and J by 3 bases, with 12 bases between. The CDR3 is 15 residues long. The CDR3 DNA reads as TGTGCCAGCAGCTTAGCTTTGGGGGGGCGCTACGAGCAGTACTTC. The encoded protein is CASSLALGGRYEQYF.

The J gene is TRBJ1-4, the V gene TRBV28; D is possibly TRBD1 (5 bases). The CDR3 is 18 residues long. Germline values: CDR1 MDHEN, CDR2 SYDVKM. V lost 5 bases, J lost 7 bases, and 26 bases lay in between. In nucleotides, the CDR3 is TGTGCCAGCAGTGGCCGGGGTTGGGAGGGACTAATCGGTGAAAAACTGTTTTTT. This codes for CASSGRGWEGLIGEKLFF.

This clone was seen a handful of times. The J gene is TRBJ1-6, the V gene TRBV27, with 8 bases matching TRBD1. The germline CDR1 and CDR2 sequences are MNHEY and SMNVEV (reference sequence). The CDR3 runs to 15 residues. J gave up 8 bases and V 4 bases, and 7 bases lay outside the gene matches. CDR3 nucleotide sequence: TGTGCCAGCAGTTCAGACAGGGGCAGGGATTCACCCCTCCACTTT. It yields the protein CASSSDRGRDSPLHF.

For the CDR3, the DNA is TGTGCCAGCAGCTTGAACAGGGGGACTGAAGCTTTCTTT. It specifies CASSLNRGTEAFF. The rearrangement joins TRBV5-5 to TRBJ1-1, with TRBD1 matching 8 bases. Germline V gene lookup returns CDR1 SGHKS and CDR2 YYEKEE (reference sequence). This CDR3 comprises 13 residues. Trimming cost V 1 base and J 5 bases; bases outside gene matches: 1.

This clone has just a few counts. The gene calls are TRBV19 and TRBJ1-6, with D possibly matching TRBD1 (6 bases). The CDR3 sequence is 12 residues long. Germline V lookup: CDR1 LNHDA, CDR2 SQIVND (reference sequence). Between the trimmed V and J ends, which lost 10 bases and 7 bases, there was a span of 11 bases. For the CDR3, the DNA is TGTGCCATAAACAGGGTAAATTCACCCCTCCACTTT. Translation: CAINRVNSPLHF.

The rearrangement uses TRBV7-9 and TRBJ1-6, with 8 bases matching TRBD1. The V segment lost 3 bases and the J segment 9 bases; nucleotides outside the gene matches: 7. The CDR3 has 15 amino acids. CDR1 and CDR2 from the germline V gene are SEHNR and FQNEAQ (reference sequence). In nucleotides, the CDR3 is TGTGCCAGCAGCTTTTATCAGGGGGCGAGTTCACCCCTCCACTTT. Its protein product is CASSFYQGASSPLHF.

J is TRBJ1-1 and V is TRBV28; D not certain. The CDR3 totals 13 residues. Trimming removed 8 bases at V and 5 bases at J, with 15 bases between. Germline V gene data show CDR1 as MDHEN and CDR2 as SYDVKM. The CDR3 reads CASRMRELTEAFF. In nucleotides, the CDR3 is TGTGCCAGCCGTATGAGGGAGTTAACTGAAGCTTTCTTT. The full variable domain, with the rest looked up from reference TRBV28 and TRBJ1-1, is DVKVTQSSRYLVKRTGEKVFLECVQDMDHENMFWYRQDPGLGLRLIYFSYDVKMKEKGDIPEGYSVSREKKERFSLILESASTNQTSMYLCASRMRELTEAFFGQGTRLTVV.

As DNA, the CDR3 is TGTGCCAGCACCCTGAACCGGGAAGAGACCCAGTACTTC. Residues: CASTLNREETQYF. The chain recombines TRBV21-1 with TRBJ2-5; the table's D call TRBD2 went unverified against the DNA. TRBV21-1 has pseudogene status. This CDR3 contains 13 residues.